This T cell receptor beta chain was obtained from a study of shared clonotypes between healthy human individuals. At the level of the study: Participating donors consisted of two women and a few men aged 18 to 49. General study results and limits: Deeper or shallower sequencing was expected to change how clonotypes are shared among donors.

CDR3 length: 15 residues. The germline V and J ends were trimmed by 4 bases and 6 bases, with 16 bases remaining between them. In germline, CDR1 is MGHDK, CDR2 SYGVNS. With respect to this clone: Its antigen is currently unknown.

TCRdb's copy holds only in-frame clones and misses some; the assay was immunoSEQ multiplex PCR. The sample gives some 1,600,000 clones, around 98% of which show up once; approximately 0.44% is in the top ten. The specimen was naive CD4+ T cells sorted from blood. Subset given: CD45RA+ positively selected. This chain uses TRBV25-1 with TRBJ2-1; D remains ambiguous. This receptor was obtained from a man under 40 in good health. The CDR3, as DNA: TGTGCCAGCAGTGTGGCCACCTCTGCTTCCAATGAGCAGTTCTTC. Residues: CASSVATSASNEQFF. Full variable domain (rest looked up from reference TRBV25-1 and TRBJ2-1): EADIYQTPRYLVIGTGKKITLECSQTMGHDKMYWYQQDPGMELHLIHYSYGVNSTEKGDLSSESTVSRIRTEHFPLTLESARPSHTSQYLCASSVATSASNEQFFGPGTRLTVL.